Below, 16 T cell receptor beta chains from the same sample are listed, as sequenced in a study of blood T cell repertoires in COVID-19. Clones were sequenced by immunoSEQ multiplex PCR, and TCRdb holds only the in-frame ones, with some missing. The repertoire has about 400,000 clones, approximately 90% of them found once; the top ten carry approximately 4.3%. Input material: peripheral blood. These receptors all come from a woman aged 25 to 39 with acute or convalescent COVID-19.

The V gene is TRBV5-1, the J gene TRBJ2-1, with 10 nucleotides matching TRBD1. The CDR3 extends over 15 amino acids. Germline assignment: CDR1 SGHRS and CDR2 YFSETQ. Trimming cost V 3 bases and J 5 bases; bases outside gene matches: 5. The CDR3 DNA is TGCGCCAGCAGCTCCGACGGGACAGGGGACAATGAGCAGTTCTTC. Amino acid sequence: CASSSDGTGDNEQFF. Using reference TRBV5-1 and TRBJ2-1 for the parts outside the CDR3, the full variable domain is KAGVTQTPRYLIKTRGQQVTLSCSPISGHRSVSWYQQTPGQGLQFLFEYFSETQRNKGNFPGRFSGRQFSNSRSEMNVSTLELGDSALYLCASSSDGTGDNEQFFGPGTRLTVL.

The V gene is TRBV27, the J gene TRBJ2-7; no reliable D call. Germline CDR1 reads MNHEY; CDR2 reads SMNVEV (reference sequence). Trimming pared 6 bases from V and 0 bases from J, leaving 9 bases between. CDR3 length: 13 amino acids. CDR3 residues: CASSPTPSYEQYF. CDR3 nucleotides: TGTGCCAGCAGCCCGACACCCTCCTACGAGCAGTACTTC.

This chain connects TRBV7-3 to TRBJ2-2, with D perhaps matching TRBD1 (6 bases). CDR1 SGHTA and CDR2 FQGTGA come from the germline V gene. V shed 2 bases and J shed 3 bases, with 10 bases lying between them. CDR3 size: 15 residues. CDR3 coding DNA: TGTGCCAGCAGCTTAGTGAGGACAGACACCGGGGAGCTGTTTTTT. Amino acid sequence: CASSLVRTDTGELFF.

The chain uses TRBV5-1 and TRBJ2-5, with no clear D. V lost 4 bases to trimming and J lost 4 bases, with 14 bases between them. CDR1 and CDR2 from the germline V gene are SGHRS and YFSETQ. The CDR3 sequence is 14 residues long. CDR3 amino acids: CASSPTVSAETQYF. The CDR3 nucleotides read TGCGCCAGCAGCCCGACTGTTTCCGCAGAGACCCAGTACTTC.

The chain recombines TRBV13 with TRBJ1-5; possibly TRBD1 for D (5 bases). The ends were cut back, 4 bases at V and 2 bases at J, with 9 bases in the middle. From germline, CDR1 is PRHDT and CDR2 FYEKMQ (reference sequence). CDR3 size: 14 residues. The CDR3 DNA sequence: TGTGCCAGCAGCTCCCGCAGGGGCAATCAGCCCCAGCATTTT. It specifies CASSSRRGNQPQHF.

J is TRBJ2-7 and V is TRBV19; 8 nucleotides line up with TRBD2. Germline V gene data show CDR1 as LNHDA and CDR2 as SQIVND (reference sequence). J gave up 1 base and V 4 bases, and 3 bases lay outside the gene matches. The CDR3 is made up of 14 amino acids. Written as DNA, the CDR3 is TGTGCCAGTAGTAGGCCGGGGGGGTCCTACGAGCAGTACTTC. Amino acids: CASSRPGGSYEQYF.

This clone showed up just once. This rearrangement joins TRBV2 to TRBJ1-2, with unresolved D. Trimming removed 10 bases at V and 5 bases at J, with 17 bases between. CDR1 SNHLY and CDR2 FYNNEI come from the germline V gene. The CDR3 sequence is 13 residues long. CDR3 nucleotide sequence: TGTGCCACCGCCTTACGGGGTGAATATGGCTACACCTTC. Amino acid sequence: CATALRGEYGYTF.

This chain uses TRBV5-1 with TRBJ2-1, with 11 bases aligning to TRBD2. CDR3 length: 16 amino acids. Trimming at V came to 4 bases and at J to 7 bases, leaving 10 bases not matched to a gene. The germline gives CDR1 SGHRS, CDR2 YFSETQ. The CDR3 protein is CASSEHSGGARNEQFF. The CDR3 DNA reads as TGCGCCAGCAGCGAACATAGCGGGGGGGCCCGGAATGAGCAGTTCTTC.

The genes are TRBV3-1 (or the pseudogene TRBV3-2) and TRBJ2-5; TRBD2 matches 7 bases. V shed 4 bases and J 4 bases; nucleotides not matched to a gene: 12. This CDR3 has 16 amino acids. Germline V CDR1 and CDR2: LGHDT, YNNKEL (reference sequence). As DNA, the CDR3 is TGTGCCAGCAGCCCCTCGGGGGTTGGCGGGGGAGAGACCCAGTACTTC. Amino acids: CASSPSGVGGGETQYF.

This clone was recorded only once. This chain connects TRBV6-5 to TRBJ1-3; no reliable D call. The CDR3 runs 14 residues. From germline, CDR1 is MNHEY and CDR2 SVGAGI. The germline V and J ends were trimmed by 7 bases and 0 bases, with 10 bases remaining between them. The CDR3 sequence is CASIPHPSGNTIYF. The CDR3 bases are TGTGCCAGCATCCCACACCCCTCTGGAAACACCATATATTTT.

V and J are TRBV30 and TRBJ2-7; 11 nucleotides match TRBD1. CDR1 and CDR2 (germline): GTSNPN, SVGIG (reference sequence). With 2 bases clipped from V and 10 bases from J, the junction kept 16 bases outside the gene matches. This CDR3 is built from 16 residues. CDR3: CAWSTRPGTGGGHQYF. The CDR3 nucleotides are TGTGCCTGGAGTACCAGACCCGGGACAGGGGGAGGTCACCAGTACTTC.

The rearrangement links TRBV20-1 to TRBJ2-7; D not resolved. Looked up from germline, CDR1 is DFQATT and CDR2 is SNEGSKA (reference sequence). V gave up 4 bases and J gave up 3 bases, with 7 bases separating them. The CDR3 is 11 residues long. The DNA of the CDR3 is TGCAGTGCTAAAATGAGCTACGAGCAGTACTTC. Translation: CSAKMSYEQYF.

This clone showed up just once. This chain connects TRBV6-5 to TRBJ2-5; 9 bases align to TRBD2. Germline V lookup: CDR1 MNHEY, CDR2 SVGAGI. The trim removed 6 bases at V and 5 bases at J, leaving 1 base unmatched. This CDR3 contains 12 residues. CDR3 bases: TGTGCCAGCAGGGGACTAGCTGAGACCCAGTACTTC. Translation gives CASRGLAETQYF.

CDR3 in amino acids: CASTEPETGNSPLHF. DNA for the CDR3: TGTGCCAGCACCGAACCTGAGACAGGGAATTCACCCCTCCACTTT. V gene TRBV2 combines with J gene TRBJ1-6; TRBD1 matches at 7 bases. The ends lost 7 bases at V and 7 bases at J; junction bases unmatched: 10. This CDR3 comprises 15 residues. Germline V gene data show CDR1 as SNHLY and CDR2 as FYNNEI.

This chain uses TRBV6-5 with TRBJ2-5; 8 bases are shared with TRBD2. V gave up 11 bases and J gave up 5 bases; unmatched junction bases: 7. The CDR3 length is 12 residues. Germline loops: CDR1 MNHEY, CDR2 SVGAGI. In DNA, the CDR3 is TGTGCCGCATCCCGGGGGGGTGAGACCCAGTACTTC. Protein product: CAASRGGETQYF.

The chain links TRBV11-2 to TRBJ2-1; 12 bases match TRBD2. From germline, CDR1 is SGHAT and CDR2 FQNNGV. The ends lost 4 bases at V and 9 bases at J; junction bases unmatched: 7. The CDR3 sequence is 15 residues long. The CDR3 region has the DNA TGTGCCAGCAGCTCTCTAGCGGGGGGGCCCGGTGAGCAGTTCTTC. Translation: CASSSLAGGPGEQFF. The full variable domain, completed using reference TRBV11-2 and TRBJ2-1, is EAGVAQSPRYKIIEKRQSVAFWCNPISGHATLYWYQQILGQGPKLLIQFQNNGVVDDSQLPKDRFSAERLKGVDSTLKIQPAKLEDSAVYLCASSSLAGGPGEQFFGPGTRLTVL.